This T cell receptor beta chain appears in the sequencing data of a study of spatial heterogeneity in lung cancer. TCR cDNA molecules each had a unique molecular identifier. TCRdb itself ran the 5' RACE reads through MiXCR, one entry per CDR3 protein. This table has approximately 52,000 distinct CDR3 sequences, approximately 5% appearing once. The time point was: sample taken at primary tumor resection. Some 72 TRACERx patients with early, untreated non-small cell lung cancer donated samples. The germline CDR1 and CDR2 sequences are SGHRS and YFSETQ. The CDR3 is 16 amino acids. J was trimmed by 5 bases and V by 2 bases; bases with no gene match: 9. This clonotype was counted many times.

The source material was PBMCs, sampled at surgery. The chain uses TRBV5-1 and TRBJ2-1, with 8 bases aligning to TRBD2. The clonotype comes from a male donor with early-stage non-small cell lung cancer. The CDR3 coding sequence is TGCGCCAGCAGCTTTCGCGGGAGGCCCCCCAACAATGAGCAGTTCTTC. This codes for CASSFRGRPPNNEQFF.